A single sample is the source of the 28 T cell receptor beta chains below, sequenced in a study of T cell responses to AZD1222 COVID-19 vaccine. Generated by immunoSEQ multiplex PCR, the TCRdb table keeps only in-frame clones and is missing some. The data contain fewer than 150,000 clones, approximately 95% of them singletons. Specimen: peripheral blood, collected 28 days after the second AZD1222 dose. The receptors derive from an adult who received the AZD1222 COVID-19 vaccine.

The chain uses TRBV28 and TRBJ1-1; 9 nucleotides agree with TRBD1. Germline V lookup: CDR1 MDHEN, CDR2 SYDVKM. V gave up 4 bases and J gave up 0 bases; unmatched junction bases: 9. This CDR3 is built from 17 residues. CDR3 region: CASSSIGQGRMNTEAFF. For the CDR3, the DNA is TGTGCCAGCAGTTCTATCGGACAGGGGCGGATGAACACTGAAGCTTTCTTT. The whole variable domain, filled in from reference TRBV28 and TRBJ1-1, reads DVKVTQSSRYLVKRTGEKVFLECVQDMDHENMFWYRQDPGLGLRLIYFSYDVKMKEKGDIPEGYSVSREKKERFSLILESASTNQTSMYLCASSSIGQGRMNTEAFFGQGTRLTVV.

The CDR3, as DNA: TGCGCCAGCAGCCTTTCGGGGGTGGATGAGCAGTTCTTC. This sequence encodes CASSLSGVDEQFF. The chain employs TRBV4-1 and TRBJ2-1, with D possibly matching TRBD2 (6 bases). CDR1 is MGHRA, CDR2 YSYEKL, per germline. Trimming shortened V by 4 bases and J by 8 bases, and 12 bases separated the two germline ends. The CDR3 is made up of 13 amino acids.

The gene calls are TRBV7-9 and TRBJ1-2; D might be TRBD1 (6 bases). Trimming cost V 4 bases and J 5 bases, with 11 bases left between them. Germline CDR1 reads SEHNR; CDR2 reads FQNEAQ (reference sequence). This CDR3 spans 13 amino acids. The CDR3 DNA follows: TGTGCCAGCAGCTATGGACAGATTTATGGCTACACCTTC. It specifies CASSYGQIYGYTF. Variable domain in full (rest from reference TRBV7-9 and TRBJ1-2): DTGVSQNPRHKITKRGQNVTFRCDPISEHNRLYWYRQTLGQGPEFLTYFQNEAQLEKSRLLSDRFSAERPKGSFSTLEIQRTEQGDSAMYLCASSYGQIYGYTFGSGTRLTVV.

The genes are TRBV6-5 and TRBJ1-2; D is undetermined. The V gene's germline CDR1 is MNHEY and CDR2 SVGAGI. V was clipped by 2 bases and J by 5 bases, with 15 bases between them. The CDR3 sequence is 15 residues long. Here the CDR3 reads CASSYGGGMIYGYTF. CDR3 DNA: TGTGCCAGCAGTTACGGAGGAGGAATGATTTATGGCTACACCTTC.

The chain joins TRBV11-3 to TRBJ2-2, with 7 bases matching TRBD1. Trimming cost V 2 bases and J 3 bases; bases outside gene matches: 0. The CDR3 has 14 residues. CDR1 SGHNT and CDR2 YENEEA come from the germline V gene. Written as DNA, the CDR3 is TGTGCCAGCAGCTTACAGGGGGACACCGGGGAGCTGTTTTTT. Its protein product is CASSLQGDTGELFF.

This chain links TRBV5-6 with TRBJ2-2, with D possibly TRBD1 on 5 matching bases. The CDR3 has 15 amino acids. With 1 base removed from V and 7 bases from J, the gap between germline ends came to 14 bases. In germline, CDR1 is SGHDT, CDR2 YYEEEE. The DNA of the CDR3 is TGTGCCAGCAGCTTGTCAGGGTTTATTTTCGGGGAGCTGTTTTTT. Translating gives CASSLSGFIFGELFF.

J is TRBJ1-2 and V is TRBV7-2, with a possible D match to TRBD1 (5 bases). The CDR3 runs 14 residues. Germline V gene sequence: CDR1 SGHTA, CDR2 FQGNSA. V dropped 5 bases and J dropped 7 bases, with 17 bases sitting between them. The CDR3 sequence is CASSPRGSTAGYTF. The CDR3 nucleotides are TGTGCCAGCAGCCCCCGGGGGTCGACGGCTGGCTACACCTTC.

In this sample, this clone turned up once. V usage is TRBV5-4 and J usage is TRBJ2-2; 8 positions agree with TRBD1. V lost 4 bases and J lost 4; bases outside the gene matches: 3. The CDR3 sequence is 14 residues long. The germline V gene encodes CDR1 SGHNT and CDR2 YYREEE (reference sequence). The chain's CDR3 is CASSPGTGTGELFF. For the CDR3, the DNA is TGTGCCAGCAGCCCTGGGACAGGCACCGGGGAGCTGTTTTTT.

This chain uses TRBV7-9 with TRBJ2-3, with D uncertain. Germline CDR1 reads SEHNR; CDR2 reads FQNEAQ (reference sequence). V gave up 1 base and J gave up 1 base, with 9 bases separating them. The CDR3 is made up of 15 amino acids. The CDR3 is CASSLGALGTDTQYF. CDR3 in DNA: TGTGCCAGCAGCTTAGGCGCCCTCGGCACAGATACGCAGTATTTT.

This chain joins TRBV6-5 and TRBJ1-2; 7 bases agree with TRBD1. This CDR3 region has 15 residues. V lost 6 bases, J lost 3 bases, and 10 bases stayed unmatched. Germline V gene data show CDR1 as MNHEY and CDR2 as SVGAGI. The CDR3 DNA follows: TGTGCCAGCAGCGTCGAGTGGGGACAGTACTATGGCTACACCTTC. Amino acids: CASSVEWGQYYGYTF.

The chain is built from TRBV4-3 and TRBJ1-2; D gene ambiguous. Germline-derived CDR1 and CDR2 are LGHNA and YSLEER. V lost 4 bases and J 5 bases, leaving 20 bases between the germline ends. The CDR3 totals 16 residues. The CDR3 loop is CASSPNMGDVPYGYTF. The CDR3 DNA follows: TGCGCCAGCAGCCCGAATATGGGCGACGTACCTTATGGCTACACCTTC.

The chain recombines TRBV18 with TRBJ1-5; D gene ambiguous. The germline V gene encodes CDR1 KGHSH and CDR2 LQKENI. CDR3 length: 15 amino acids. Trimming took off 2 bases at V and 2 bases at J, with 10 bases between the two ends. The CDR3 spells CASSPGVEGNQPQHF. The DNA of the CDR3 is TGTGCCAGCTCACCAGGGGTTGAGGGCAATCAGCCCCAGCATTTT.

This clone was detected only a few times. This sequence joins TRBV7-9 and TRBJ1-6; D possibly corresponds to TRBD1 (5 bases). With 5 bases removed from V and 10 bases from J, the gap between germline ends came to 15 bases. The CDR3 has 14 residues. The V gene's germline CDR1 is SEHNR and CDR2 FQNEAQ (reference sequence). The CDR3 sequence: CASSQTGVWSPLHF. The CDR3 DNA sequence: TGTGCCAGCAGCCAAACGGGGGTTTGGTCACCCCTCCACTTT.

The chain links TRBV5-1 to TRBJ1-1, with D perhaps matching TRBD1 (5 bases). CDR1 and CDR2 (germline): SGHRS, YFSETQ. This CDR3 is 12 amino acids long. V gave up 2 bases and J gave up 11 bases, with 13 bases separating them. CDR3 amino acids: CASSLTSGRAFF. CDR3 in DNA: TGCGCCAGCAGCTTAACCTCAGGGCGGGCTTTCTTT.

Here the CDR3 DNA reads TGTGCCAGAAGCGTAGGGGGGGACAGTTGTCGCTACACCTTC. It codes for CARSVGGDSCRYTF. This rearrangement joins TRBV7-5 to TRBJ1-2; the D call of TRBD1 is as the table states it, not checked on the DNA. TRBV7-5 is assigned pseudogene status. This CDR3 region has 14 residues.

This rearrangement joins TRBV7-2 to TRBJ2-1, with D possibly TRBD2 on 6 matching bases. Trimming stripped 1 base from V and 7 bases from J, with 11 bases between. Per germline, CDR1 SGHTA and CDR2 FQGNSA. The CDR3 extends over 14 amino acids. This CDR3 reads CASSLVWGENEQFF. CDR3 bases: TGTGCCAGCAGCTTAGTCTGGGGGGAAAATGAGCAGTTCTTC.

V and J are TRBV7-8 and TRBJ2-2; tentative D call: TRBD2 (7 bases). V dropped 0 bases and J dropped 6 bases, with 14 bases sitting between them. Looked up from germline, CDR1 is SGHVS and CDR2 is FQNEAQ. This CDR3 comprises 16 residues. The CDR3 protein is CASSLAPGGAPGELFF. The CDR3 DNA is TGTGCCAGCAGCTTAGCTCCGGGGGGCGCGCCCGGGGAGCTGTTTTTT. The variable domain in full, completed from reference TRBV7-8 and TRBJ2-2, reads GAGVSQSPRYKVAKRGQDVALRCDPISGHVSLFWYQQALGQGPEFLTYFQNEAQLDKSGLPSDRFFAERPEGSVSTLKIQRTQQEDSAVYLCASSLAPGGAPGELFFGEGSRLTVL.

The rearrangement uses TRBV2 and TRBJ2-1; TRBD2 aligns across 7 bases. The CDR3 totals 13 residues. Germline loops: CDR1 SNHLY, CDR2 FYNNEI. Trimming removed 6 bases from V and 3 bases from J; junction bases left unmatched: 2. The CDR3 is CASRTSVYNEQFF. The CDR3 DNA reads TGTGCCAGCAGAACTAGCGTCTACAATGAGCAGTTCTTC.

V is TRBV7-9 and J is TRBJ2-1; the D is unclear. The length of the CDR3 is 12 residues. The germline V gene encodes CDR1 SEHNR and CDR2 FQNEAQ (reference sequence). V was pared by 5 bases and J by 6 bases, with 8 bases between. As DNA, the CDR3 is TGTGCCAGCAGCCACCTTTCCAATGAGCAGTTCTTC. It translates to CASSHLSNEQFF.

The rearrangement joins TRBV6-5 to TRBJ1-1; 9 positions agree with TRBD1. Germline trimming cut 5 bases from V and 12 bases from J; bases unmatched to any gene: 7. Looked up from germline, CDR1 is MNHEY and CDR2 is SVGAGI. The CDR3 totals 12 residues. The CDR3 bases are TGTGCCAGCAGTACGACAGGGGGGACGCCTTTCTTT. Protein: CASSTTGGTPFF.

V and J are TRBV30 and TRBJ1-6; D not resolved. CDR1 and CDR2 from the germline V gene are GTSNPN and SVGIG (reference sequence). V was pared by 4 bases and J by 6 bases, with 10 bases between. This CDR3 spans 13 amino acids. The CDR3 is CAWMRGSNSPLHF. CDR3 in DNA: TGTGCCTGGATGCGGGGATCTAATTCACCCCTCCACTTT.

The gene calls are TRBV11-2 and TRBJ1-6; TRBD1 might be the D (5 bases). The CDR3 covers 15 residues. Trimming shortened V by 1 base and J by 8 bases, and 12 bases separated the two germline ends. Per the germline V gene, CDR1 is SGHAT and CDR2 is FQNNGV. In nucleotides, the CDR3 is TGTGCCAGCAGCTTAGCTCGGGGCGGGTATTCACCCCTCCACTTT. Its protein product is CASSLARGGYSPLHF.

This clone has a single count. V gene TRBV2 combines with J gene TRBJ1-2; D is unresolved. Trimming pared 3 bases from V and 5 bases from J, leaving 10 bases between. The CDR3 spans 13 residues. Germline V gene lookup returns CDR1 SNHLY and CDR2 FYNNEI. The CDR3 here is CASSEYSGYGYTF. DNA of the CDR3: TGTGCCAGCAGTGAGTACAGTGGATATGGCTACACCTTC.

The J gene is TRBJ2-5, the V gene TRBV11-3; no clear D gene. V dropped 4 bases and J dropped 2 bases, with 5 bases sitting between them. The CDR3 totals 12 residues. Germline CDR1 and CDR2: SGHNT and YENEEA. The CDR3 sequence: CASSSLQETQYF. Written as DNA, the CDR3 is TGTGCCAGCAGCTCCCTACAAGAGACCCAGTACTTC.

In DNA, the CDR3 is TGCAGTGCAGAAAAGGGTCACCAGCATTTT. Translating gives CSAEKGHQHF. The chain uses TRBV20-1 and TRBJ1-5; D unclear. The CDR3 runs 10 residues. The V end lost 6 bases, the J end lost 12 bases, and 12 bases lay between the germline ends. Germline CDR1 and CDR2: DFQATT and SNEGSKA (reference sequence).

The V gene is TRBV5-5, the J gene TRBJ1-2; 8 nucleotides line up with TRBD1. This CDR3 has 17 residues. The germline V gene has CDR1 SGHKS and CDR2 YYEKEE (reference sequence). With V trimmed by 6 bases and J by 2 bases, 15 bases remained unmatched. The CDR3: CASTPVAQGARNYGYTF. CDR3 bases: TGTGCCAGCACCCCTGTTGCTCAGGGGGCCCGAAACTATGGCTACACCTTC.

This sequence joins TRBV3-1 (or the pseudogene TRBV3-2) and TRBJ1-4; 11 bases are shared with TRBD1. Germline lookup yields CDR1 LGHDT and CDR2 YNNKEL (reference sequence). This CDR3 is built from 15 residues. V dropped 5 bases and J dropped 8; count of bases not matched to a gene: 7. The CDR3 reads CASSNPGQGEEKLFF. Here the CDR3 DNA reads TGTGCCAGCAGCAATCCGGGACAGGGGGAGGAAAAACTGTTTTTT.

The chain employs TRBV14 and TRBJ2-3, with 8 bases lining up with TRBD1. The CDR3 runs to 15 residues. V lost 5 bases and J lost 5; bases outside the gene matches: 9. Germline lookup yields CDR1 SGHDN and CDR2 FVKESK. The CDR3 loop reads CASSSGQGNRDTQYF. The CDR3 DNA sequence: TGTGCCAGCAGCTCCGGACAGGGTAACCGAGATACGCAGTATTTT.